The sequence of this TCR beta chain was determined in a study of T cell changes during pregnancy in multiple sclerosis. The V gene's germline CDR1 is MNHNS and CDR2 SASEGT. The CDR3 spans 15 residues. The V end was cut by 1 base, the J end by 2 bases, with 11 bases between. Libraries were prepared by immunoSEQ multiplex PCR; TCRdb keeps only in-frame clonotypes and omits some of them. The profile covers about 33,000 clones, with around 90% appearing a single time and approximately 2.8% taken by the ten largest. This clonotype originated in a female donor in good health, enrolled as a control in a pregnancy study. The sample consisted of CD4+ T cells from peripheral blood mononuclear cells, taken in the third trimester of pregnancy. The V gene is TRBV6-1, the J gene TRBJ1-1, with D possibly being TRBD1 (6 bases). The CDR3 coding sequence is TGTGCCAGCAGTGAAGAAAGGGGACATAACACTGAAGCTTTCTTT. It translates to CASSEERGHNTEAFF.